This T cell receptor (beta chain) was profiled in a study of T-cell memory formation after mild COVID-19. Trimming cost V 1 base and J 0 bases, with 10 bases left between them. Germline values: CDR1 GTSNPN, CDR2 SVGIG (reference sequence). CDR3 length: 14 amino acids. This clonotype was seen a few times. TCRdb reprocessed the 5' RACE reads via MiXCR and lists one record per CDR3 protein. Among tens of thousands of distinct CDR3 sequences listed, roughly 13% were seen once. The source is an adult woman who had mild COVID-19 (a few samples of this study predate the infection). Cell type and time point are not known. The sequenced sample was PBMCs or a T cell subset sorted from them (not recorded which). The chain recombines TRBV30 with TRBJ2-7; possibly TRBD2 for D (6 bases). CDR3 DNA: TGTGCCTGGAGTGCCGGGCGGGGCTCCTACGAGCAGTACTTC. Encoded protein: CAWSAGRGSYEQYF.